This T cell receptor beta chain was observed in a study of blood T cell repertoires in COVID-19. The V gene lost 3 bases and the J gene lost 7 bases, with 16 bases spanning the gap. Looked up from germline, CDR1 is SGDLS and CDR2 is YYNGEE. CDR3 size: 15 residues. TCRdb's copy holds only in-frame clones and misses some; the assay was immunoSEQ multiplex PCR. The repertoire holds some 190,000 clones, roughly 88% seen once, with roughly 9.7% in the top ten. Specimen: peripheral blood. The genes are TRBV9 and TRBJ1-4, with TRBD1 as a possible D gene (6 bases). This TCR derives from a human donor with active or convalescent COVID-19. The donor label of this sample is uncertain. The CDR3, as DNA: TGTGCCAGCAGCGCCGCCCAGGGGCGAAGTGAAAAACTGTTTTTT. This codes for CASSAAQGRSEKLFF.